This T cell receptor (beta chain) stems from a study of cytomegalovirus exposure and HLA in healthy donors. Regarding the study as a whole: In a later analysis, HLA-associated beta chains showed higher expansion and lower generation probabilities than comparable chains. In vitro checks showed that a few CMV-associated chains really do target CMV antigens. It was assumed in the presence/absence analyses that sequencing depth was roughly uniform across donors.

V shed 4 bases, J shed 0 bases, and the junction held 4 bases outside the gene matches. The CDR3 is 16 amino acids. Germline V gene sequence: CDR1 SGHTA, CDR2 FQGNSA. The PCR contained 60 Vbeta and 13 Jbeta primers. Method: immunoSEQ multiplex PCR; TCRdb's copy keeps in-frame clones and lacks some. The data contain about 210,000 clones, about 80% of them seen just once; the ten biggest clones take up about 1.7%. With regard to this clone: The target antigen is unknown.

This receptor was obtained from a male donor in good health and CMV-seronegative. The chain carries TRBV7-2 and TRBJ2-1, with TRBD2 identical over 9 bases. Source material: PBMCs. The CDR3 sequence: CASSSTSGGSYNEQFF. The DNA for the CDR3 is TGTGCCAGCAGCTCGACTAGCGGAGGCTCCTACAATGAGCAGTTCTTC.